Following are 11 T cell receptor beta chains from one sample sequenced in a study of beta chain features in type 1 diabetes (dated by TCRdb to the late 2010s). The library was obtained by the immunoSEQ multiplex PCR assay. All of the isolated RNA was reverse transcribed with the High Capacity cDNA Reverse Transcription Kit, so expressed TCRB transcripts were sequenced. The clones in this table, taken by TCRdb from immuneACCESS, are in-frame only. Not every clone is retained; where verified, under half of the shortfall comes from an unresolved V gene, and the cause of the rest is unknown. This sample comprises 900,000 or so clones, about 17% of them detected only once. 0.02% to 0.025% of the sample goes to the ten largest clones. The sample consisted of naive CD4+ T cells from blood. The sample's cell subset or site, from its label and the paper: true naive CD4+ T cells. The receptor set was obtained from a woman between 18 and 29 years old in good health.

This clone showed up just a few times. The chain has TRBV18 and TRBJ2-3, with D uncertain. Germline CDR1 reads KGHSH; CDR2 reads LQKENI. Trimming took off 6 bases at V and 3 bases at J, with 10 bases between the two ends. The CDR3 contains 13 residues. CDR3 bases: TGTGCCAGCTCTGATTCTGGGACAGATACGCAGTATTTT. This codes for CASSDSGTDTQYF.

In its sample, this clone was seen a few times. The chain has TRBV9 and TRBJ2-3; 10 bases align to TRBD2. The CDR3 loop spans 15 amino acids. V was pared by 0 bases and J by 8 bases, with 6 bases of the junction left unmatched. CDR1 is SGDLS and CDR2 is YYNGEE in the germline V gene. For the CDR3, the DNA is TGTGCCAGCAGCGTAGGTCTAGCGGGAGTGGTTACGCAGTATTTT. This sequence encodes CASSVGLAGVVTQYF.

This clone was detected a few times. The J gene is TRBJ1-1, the V gene TRBV27, with 8 bases aligning to TRBD1. V was clipped by 5 bases and J by 5 bases; unmatched bases: 10. Germline V lookup: CDR1 MNHEY, CDR2 SMNVEV (reference sequence). The length of the CDR3 is 15 residues. The CDR3 here is CASSPAGQGKTEAFF. The CDR3 DNA reads TGTGCCAGCAGTCCTGCAGGACAGGGTAAAACTGAAGCTTTCTTT.

A few counts support this clone. This chain connects TRBV6-6 to TRBJ2-3, with 8 positions matching TRBD2. CDR1 is MNHNY, CDR2 SVGAGI, per germline (reference sequence). The junction had 3 bases not matched to a gene; V was cut back by 4 bases and J by 0 bases. The CDR3 sequence is 15 residues long. The CDR3 sequence is CASSFKRESTDTQYF. The CDR3 coding sequence is TGTGCCAGCAGTTTCAAGCGGGAGAGCACAGATACGCAGTATTTT.

The CDR3 is CASNNTGKPRSGANVLTF. The CDR3 region has the DNA TGTGCCAGCAACAACACAGGAAAACCTCGGTCTGGGGCCAACGTCCTGACTTTC. The rearrangement uses TRBV5-4 and TRBJ2-6; D is perhaps TRBD1 (5 bases). CDR3 length: 18 amino acids. Trimming stripped 6 bases from V and 1 base from J, with 20 bases between. Germline CDR1 and CDR2: SGHNT and YYREEE (reference sequence). The full variable domain, with the rest looked up from reference TRBV5-4 and TRBJ2-6, is ETGVTQSPTHLIKTRGQQVTLRCSSQSGHNTVSWYQQALGQGPQFIFQYYREEENGRGNFPPRFSGLQFPNYSSELNVNALELDDSALYLCASNNTGKPRSGANVLTFGAGSRLTVL.

The V and J genes are TRBV5-5 and TRBJ2-5; D unclear. CDR3 length: 12 amino acids. From germline, CDR1 is SGHKS and CDR2 YYEKEE (reference sequence). V was trimmed by 0 bases and J by 5 bases, leaving 5 bases between them. CDR3 protein: CASSLGAETQYF. CDR3 sequence (DNA): TGTGCCAGCAGCTTGGGAGCCGAGACCCAGTACTTC.

This clone was observed a handful of times. This chain connects TRBV5-8 to TRBJ2-5; possibly TRBD2 for D (6 bases). The CDR3 totals 15 residues. V lost 1 base and J lost 2, with 12 bases in between. Germline assignment: CDR1 SGHTS and CDR2 YDEGEE. The CDR3 DNA follows: TGTGCCAGCAGCTTGATGCGGGGTGGACAAGAGACCCAGTACTTC. It specifies CASSLMRGGQETQYF.

The J gene is TRBJ2-3, the V gene TRBV15; D may be TRBD1 (5 bases). Trimming cost V 5 bases and J 2 bases, with 11 bases left between them. This CDR3 region has 14 residues. In germline, CDR1 is LNHNV, CDR2 YYDKDF (reference sequence). CDR3 protein: CATSAQGYTDTQYF. CDR3 bases: TGTGCCACCAGCGCTCAGGGTTACACAGATACGCAGTATTTT.

The chain employs TRBV7-3 and TRBJ2-2, with D maybe TRBD2 (6 bases). V lost 1 base to trimming and J lost 0 bases, with 9 bases between them. This CDR3 comprises 16 residues. From germline, CDR1 is SGHTA and CDR2 FQGTGA. CDR3 protein: CASSLSGTANTGELFF. CDR3 coding DNA: TGTGCCAGCAGCTTAAGCGGGACTGCGAACACCGGGGAGCTGTTTTTT. The variable domain in full, with the rest retrieved from reference TRBV7-3 and TRBJ2-2, is GAGVSQTPSNKVTEKGKYVELRCDPISGHTALYWYRQSLGQGPEFLIYFQGTGAADDSGLPNDRFFAVRPEGSVSTLKIQRTERGDSAVYLCASSLSGTANTGELFFGEGSRLTVL.

The V and J genes are TRBV6-5 and TRBJ1-5, with a possible D match to TRBD1 (6 bases). Trimming stripped 6 bases from V and 0 bases from J, with 12 bases between. The CDR3 has 15 amino acids. Germline CDR1 MNHEY, CDR2 SVGAGI. As DNA, the CDR3 is TGTGCCAGCAGCCTCCGGGACAATAGCAATCAGCCCCAGCATTTT. This sequence encodes CASSLRDNSNQPQHF.

This clone appeared once. The chain links TRBV11-2 to TRBJ2-7; 10 bases fit TRBD1. CDR3 length: 15 residues. V was clipped by 1 base and J by 7 bases; unmatched bases: 7. Germline lookup yields CDR1 SGHAT and CDR2 FQNNGV. The CDR3 bases are TGTGCCAGCAGCTTAGGTCCCGACAGGGGGCGGGAGCAGTACTTC. Residues: CASSLGPDRGREQYF.